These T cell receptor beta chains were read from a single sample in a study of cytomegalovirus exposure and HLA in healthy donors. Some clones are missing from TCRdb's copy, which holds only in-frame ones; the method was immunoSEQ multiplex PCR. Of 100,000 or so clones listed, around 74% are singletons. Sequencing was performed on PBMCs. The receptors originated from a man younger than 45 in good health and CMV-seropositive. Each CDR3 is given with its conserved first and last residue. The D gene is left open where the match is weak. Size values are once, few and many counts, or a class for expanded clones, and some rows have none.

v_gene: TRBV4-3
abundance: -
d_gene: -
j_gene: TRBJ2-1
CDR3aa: CASSLGGRGYYNEQFF
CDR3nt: TGCGCCAGCAGCCTAGGCGGGCGGGGCTACTACAATGAGCAGTTCTTC

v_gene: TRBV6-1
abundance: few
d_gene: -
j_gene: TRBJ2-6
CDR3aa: CASSEDSSGANVLTF
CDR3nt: TGTGCCAGCAGTGAGGACAGCTCTGGGGCCAACGTCCTGACTTTC

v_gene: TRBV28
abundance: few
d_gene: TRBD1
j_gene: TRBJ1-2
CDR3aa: CASSLRQGASSVGYTF
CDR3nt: TGTGCCAGCAGTTTGAGACAGGGGGCTTCTTCGGTAGGCTACACCTTC

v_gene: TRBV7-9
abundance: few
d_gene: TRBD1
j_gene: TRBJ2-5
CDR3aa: CASSVDRAETQYF
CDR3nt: TGTGCCAGCAGCGTGGACAGGGCCGAGACCCAGTACTTC

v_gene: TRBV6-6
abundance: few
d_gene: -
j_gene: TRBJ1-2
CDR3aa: CASEEAMLGYTF
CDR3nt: TGTGCCAGCGAGGAGGCTATGCTGGGCTACACCTTC

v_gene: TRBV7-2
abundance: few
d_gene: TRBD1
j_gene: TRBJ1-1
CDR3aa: CASSNGQVNTEAFF
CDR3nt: TGTGCCAGCAGCAACGGACAGGTGAACACTGAAGCTTTCTTT

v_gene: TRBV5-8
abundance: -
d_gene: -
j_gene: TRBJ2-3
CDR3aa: CASSYRVGTDTQYF
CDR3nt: TGTGCCAGCAGCTACAGGGTCGGAACAGATACGCAGTATTTT

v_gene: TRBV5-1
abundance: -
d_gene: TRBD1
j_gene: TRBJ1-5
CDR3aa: CASSPGQGSNQPQHF
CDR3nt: TGCGCCAGCAGCCCGGGACAGGGTAGCAATCAGCCCCAGCATTTT

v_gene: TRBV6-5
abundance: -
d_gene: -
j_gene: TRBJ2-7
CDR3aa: CASSYEVGVYEQYF
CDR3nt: TGTGCCAGCAGTTACGAGGTTGGAGTATACGAGCAGTACTTC

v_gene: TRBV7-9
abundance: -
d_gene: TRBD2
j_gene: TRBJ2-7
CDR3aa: CSSSRGLAGDLYEQYF
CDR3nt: TGTTCCAGCTCCCGGGGACTAGCGGGGGACCTCTACGAGCAGTACTTC

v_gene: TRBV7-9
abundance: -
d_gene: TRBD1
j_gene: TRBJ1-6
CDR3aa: CASSGQGDNSPLHF
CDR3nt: TGTGCCAGCAGCGGACAGGGCGATAATTCACCCCTCCACTTT

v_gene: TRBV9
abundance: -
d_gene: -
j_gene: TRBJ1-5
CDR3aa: CASSTGNGNQPQHF
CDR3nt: TGTGCCAGCAGCACAGGGAACGGTAATCAGCCCCAGCATTTT

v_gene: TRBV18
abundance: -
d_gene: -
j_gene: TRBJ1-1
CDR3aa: CASSPPRPGLEAFF
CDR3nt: TGTGCCAGCTCACCACCTAGACCGGGACTAGAAGCTTTCTTT

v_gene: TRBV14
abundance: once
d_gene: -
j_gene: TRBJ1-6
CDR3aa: CASSQGQGLNSPLHF
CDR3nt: TGTGCCAGCAGCCAAGGTCAGGGCCTTAATTCACCCCTCCACTTT

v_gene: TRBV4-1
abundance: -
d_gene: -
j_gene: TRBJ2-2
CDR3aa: CASSQSTSGELFF
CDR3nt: TGCGCCAGCAGCCAATCGACTAGCGGGGAGCTGTTTTTT

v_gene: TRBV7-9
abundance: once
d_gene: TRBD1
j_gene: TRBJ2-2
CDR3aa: CASNGQGIPNTGELFF
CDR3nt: TGTGCCAGCAACGGACAGGGTATCCCGAACACCGGGGAGCTGTTTTTT

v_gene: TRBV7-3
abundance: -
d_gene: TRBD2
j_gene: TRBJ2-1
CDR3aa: CASSWGTSAYNEQFF
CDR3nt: TGTGCCAGCAGCTGGGGGACTAGCGCCTACAATGAGCAGTTCTTC

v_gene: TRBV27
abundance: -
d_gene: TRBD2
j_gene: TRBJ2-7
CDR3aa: CASTVARGGEQYF
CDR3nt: TGTGCCAGCACCGTGGCCCGGGGGGGCGAGCAGTACTTC

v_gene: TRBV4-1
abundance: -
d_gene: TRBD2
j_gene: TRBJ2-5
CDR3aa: CASSQGASGGAQETQYF
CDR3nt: TGCGCCAGCAGCCAAGGGGCTAGCGGGGGGGCCCAAGAGACCCAGTACTTC

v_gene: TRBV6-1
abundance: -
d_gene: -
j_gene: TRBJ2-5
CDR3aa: CASMGAIGETQYF
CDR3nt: TGTGCCAGCATGGGGGCGATCGGCGAGACCCAGTACTTC

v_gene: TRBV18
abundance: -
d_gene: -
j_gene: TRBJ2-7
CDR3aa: CASSPAGSYEQYF
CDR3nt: TGTGCCAGCTCCCCGGCAGGTTCCTACGAGCAGTACTTC